This T cell receptor beta chain was identified in a study of blood T cells in healthy people across ages. The sample holds a few counts of this clonotype. Using a J-beta primer mix together with a sample-barcoded 5' primer, a second PCR was run for roughly 6 to 11 cycles. One entry per CDR3 protein, called by TCRdb with MiXCR from the 5' RACE reads. Of about 830,000 distinct CDR3 sequences detected, 60% to 80% appear once; the ten largest clones hold 25% to 30%. Between the trimmed V and J ends, which lost 3 bases and 3 bases, there was a span of 9 bases. This CDR3 contains 13 residues. The sequenced material came from blood. The receptor comes from a man aged 25 to 45 in good health. This chain uses TRBV12-3 or TRBV12-4 with TRBJ2-7; no firm D call. Written as DNA, the CDR3 is TGTGCCAGCAGTTTTGCGGCTAACTACGAGCAGTACTTC. It specifies CASSFAANYEQYF.